This T cell receptor (beta chain) was identified during a study of T cell repertoires in cytomegalovirus infection. Across the study: Matching HLA type, along with CMV infection, was indicated by public TCR beta signatures. Findings and caveats of the study: The response measured ex vivo was dominated by TCR beta clonotypes (HLA-C-restricted and CMV-specific).

The CDR3 has 17 residues. Germline-derived CDR1 and CDR2 are MDHEN and SYDVKM. J lost 5 bases, V lost 2 bases, and 11 bases had no gene match. In its sample, this clonotype was seen once. Its target is not known. In TCRdb, the reads were re-called with MiXCR into one record per CDR3 protein. The sample has about 920,000 distinct CDR3 sequences; approximately 31% are singletons. The TCR sequence derives from a human donor in good health (CMV status not recorded). Some clones in this sample may be carry-over from other donors' samples. The specimen was cultured CD8+ T cells from PBMCs, collected from culture after CMV antigen stimulation. The chain employs TRBV28 and TRBJ2-3, with 9 bases fitting TRBD2. In DNA, the CDR3 is TGTGCCAGCAGTTTACCGTCTAGCGGGGCTTCGGGAGATACGCAGTATTTT. Translated: CASSLPSSGASGDTQYF.